This entry concerns a single TCR beta chain. The junction had 22 bases not matched to a gene; V was cut back by 4 bases and J by 10 bases. The CDR3 consists of 18 residues. Germline loops: CDR1 MGHDK, CDR2 SYGVNS. Repertoires were generated with immunoSEQ multiplex PCR, while TCRdb's copy carries only in-frame clones and drops some. Of about 710,000 clones listed, around 87% are singletons. This sample is drawn from a study of shared T cell receptors in the human thymus. The same data also went into a second study, on human thymus T cells. From that study: In corrective heart surgery, resections were taken, and these provided the thymus tissue. Gene usage (both V and J) appeared biased in thymic and blood repertoires.

V usage is TRBV25-1 and J usage is TRBJ2-1; 7 bases agree with TRBD1. Sequenced material: thymocytes. This sequence originates from a boy in the first two years of life with a congenital heart defect. CDR3 nucleotide sequence: TGTGCCAGCAGTGGACAACAGGGGACCCCGGACTGCCCGCCCGAGCAGTTCTTC. It translates to CASSGQQGTPDCPPEQFF. The complete variable domain, with remaining parts taken from reference TRBV25-1 and TRBJ2-1, reads EADIYQTPRYLVIGTGKKITLECSQTMGHDKMYWYQQDPGMELHLIHYSYGVNSTEKGDLSSESTVSRIRTEHFPLTLESARPSHTSQYLCASSGQQGTPDCPPEQFFGPGTRLTVL.